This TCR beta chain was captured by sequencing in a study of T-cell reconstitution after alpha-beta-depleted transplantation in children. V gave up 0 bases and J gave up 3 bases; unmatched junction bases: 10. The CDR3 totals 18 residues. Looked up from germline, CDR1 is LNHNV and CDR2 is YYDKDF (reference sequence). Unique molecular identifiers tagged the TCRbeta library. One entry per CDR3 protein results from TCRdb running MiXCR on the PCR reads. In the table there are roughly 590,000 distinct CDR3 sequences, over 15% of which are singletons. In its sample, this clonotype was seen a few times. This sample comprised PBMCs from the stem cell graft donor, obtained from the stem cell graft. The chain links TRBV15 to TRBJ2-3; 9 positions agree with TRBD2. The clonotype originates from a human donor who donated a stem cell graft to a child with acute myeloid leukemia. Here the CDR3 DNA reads TGTGCCACCAGCAGAGATCGTGGCAGCGGGGGGAGGACAGATACGCAGTATTTT. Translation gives CATSRDRGSGGRTDTQYF.